This is a list of T cell receptor beta chains from one sample in a study of T cell responses to AZD1222 COVID-19 vaccine. Clones were sequenced by immunoSEQ multiplex PCR, and TCRdb holds only the in-frame ones, with some missing. The table lists 100,000 to 120,000 clones, 88% of them singletons, with roughly 9.2% in the top ten. The sample in question was peripheral blood, obtained on day 0 of AZD1222 vaccination. The receptors derive from an adult in good health. The CDR3 runs from the conserved cysteine through the conserved F or W. The D gene is left open where the match is weak. The size entry is marked missing in some rows and otherwise reads once, few, many or a size class.

. TRBJ2-3 TRBV24-1 . CATSDLKGPYGGPSTDTQYF TGTGCCACCAGTGATTTGAAGGGCCCCTACGGCGGACCCAGCACAGATACGCAGTATTTT
. TRBJ1-2 TRBV9 . CASSVGTEPYGYTF TGTGCCAGCAGCGTTGGGACGGAACCGTATGGCTACACCTTC
TRBD2 TRBJ2-1 TRBV5-1 . CASSLLAGVDNEQFF TGCGCCAGCAGCTTGTTAGCGGGCGTAGACAATGAGCAGTTCTTC
. TRBJ2-5 TRBV3-1/TRBV3-2 . CASSQTKLVETQYF TGTGCCAGCAGCCAAACTAAGCTAGTAGAGACCCAGTACTTC
. TRBJ2-7 TRBV19 . CASRRDLRGADEQYF TGTGCCAGTAGGAGGGACCTCCGCGGCGCTGACGAGCAGTACTTC
TRBD2 TRBJ2-5 TRBV9 . CASSPREGLADETQYF TGTGCCAGCAGCCCCCGGGAGGGATTAGCGGACGAGACCCAGTACTTC
. TRBJ2-5 TRBV5-1 . CASSLTSETQYF TGCGCCAGCAGCTTGACTAGCGAGACCCAGTACTTC
. TRBJ1-2 TRBV29-1 once CSVADGPGGYGYTF TGCAGCGTCGCGGACGGCCCAGGAGGGTATGGCTACACCTTC
. TRBJ2-7 TRBV11-2 . CASSLFPEIYEQYF TGTGCCAGCAGCTTGTTTCCGGAAATTTACGAGCAGTACTTC
TRBD1 TRBJ1-2 TRBV9 . CASTGTGVNYGYTF TGTGCCAGCACTGGGACAGGGGTAAATTATGGCTACACCTTC
. TRBJ2-3 TRBV28 . CASPPQGKLADTQYF TGTGCCAGCCCGCCCCAGGGGAAACTCGCAGATACGCAGTATTTT
TRBD1 TRBJ2-1 TRBV12-5 . CASGPDRGPTSNEQFF TGTGCTAGTGGGCCGGACAGGGGTCCGACCTCCAATGAGCAGTTCTTC
. TRBJ2-7 TRBV20-1 . CSASSRGPYEQYF TGCAGTGCTAGTAGCCGGGGTCCCTACGAGCAGTACTTC
. TRBJ2-4 TRBV20-1 . CSAPTEARGYF TGCAGTGCCCCTACTGAAGCTAGGGGCTACTTC
TRBD2 TRBJ2-5 TRBV19 . CASSTTSGAGETQYF TGTGCCAGTAGTACGACTAGCGGGGCTGGGGAGACCCAGTACTTC
. TRBJ2-2 TRBV30 . CAWSEGPGELFF TGTGCCTGGAGTGAGGGTCCCGGGGAGCTGTTTTTT
. TRBJ2-6 TRBV5-1 . CASSLDQGPGANVLTF TGCGCCAGCAGCTTGGATCAGGGACCTGGGGCCAACGTCCTGACTTTC
. TRBJ2-7 TRBV3-1/TRBV3-2 few CASSLSTVPYEQYF TGTGCCAGCAGCCTATCGACAGTTCCCTACGAGCAGTACTTC
. TRBJ1-5 TRBV28 once CASSLMGDQPQHF TGTGCCAGCAGTTTGATGGGAGATCAGCCCCAGCATTTT
. TRBJ1-1 TRBV5-6 . CASSLFQGTEAFF TGTGCCAGCAGCCTATTTCAGGGTACTGAAGCTTTCTTT
. TRBJ1-1 TRBV29-1 . CSVLRTSEAFF TGCAGCGTTCTTAGGACGTCTGAAGCTTTCTTT
TRBD2 TRBJ2-2 TRBV7-8 . CASSFRTSGANTGELFF TGTGCCAGCAGCTTCCGGACTAGCGGGGCTAACACCGGGGAGCTGTTTTTT
TRBD1 TRBJ2-2 TRBV6-6 . CASSTGVTGELFF TGTGCCAGCAGTACAGGGGTCACCGGGGAGCTGTTTTTT
. TRBJ2-5 TRBV29-1 . CSVEGARKETQYF TGCAGCGTTGAAGGGGCCAGAAAAGAGACCCAGTACTTC
. TRBJ1-2 TRBV28 . CASSLTGYYGYTF TGTGCCAGCAGTTTAACAGGCTACTATGGCTACACCTTC
TRBD2 TRBJ2-1 TRBV11-3 . CASSLEGASGARNEQFF TGTGCCAGCAGCCTTGAGGGGGCTAGCGGGGCCCGCAATGAGCAGTTCTTC
. TRBJ2-1 TRBV6-6 . CASSQPRGPGLANEQFF TGTGCCAGCAGTCAACCGCGGGGGCCGGGGTTGGCCAATGAGCAGTTCTTC
TRBD2 TRBJ2-5 TRBV7-9 . CASSPGTSGSGNQETQYF TGTGCCAGCAGCCCCGGGACTAGCGGGAGTGGGAATCAAGAGACCCAGTACTTC
. TRBJ2-4 TRBV28 . CASKRLAKNIQYF TGTGCCAGCAAACGCTTAGCCAAAAACATTCAGTACTTC
TRBD1 TRBJ2-7 TRBV5-1 . CASSPGMGTGGPSEQYF TGCGCCAGCAGCCCTGGGATGGGGACAGGGGGCCCCTCCGAGCAGTACTTC
. TRBJ2-6 TRBV27 . CASSPGTAWTSYGANVLTF TGTGCCAGCAGTCCGGGGACAGCTTGGACTAGCTATGGGGCCAACGTCCTGACTTTC
. TRBJ1-1 TRBV7-2 . CASSLALVQGEAFF TGTGCCAGCAGCTTAGCGTTGGTCCAGGGTGAAGCTTTCTTT
TRBD1 TRBJ2-1 TRBV7-7 . CASSLGPGQGLGEQFF TGTGCTAGCAGCTTAGGACCTGGACAGGGTTTAGGTGAGCAGTTCTTC
TRBD1 TRBJ2-1 TRBV7-3 . CASSLIPRGSMQFF TGTGCCAGCAGCTTAATCCCCAGGGGGTCAATGCAGTTCTTC
TRBD2 TRBJ2-7 TRBV7-2 . CASSSGSSYEQYF TGTGCCAGCAGCAGCGGGAGCTCCTACGAGCAGTACTTC
. TRBJ2-1 TRBV9 . CASGLGAHNEQFF TGTGCCAGCGGATTAGGGGCGCACAATGAGCAGTTCTTC
TRBD2 TRBJ2-5 TRBV6-4 . CASSDPRIRGLAGGKQETQYF TGTGCCAGCAGTGACCCGAGGATTCGCGGACTAGCGGGAGGGAAACAAGAGACCCAGTACTTC
. TRBJ2-1 TRBV27 . CASTGGGLYNEQFF TGTGCCAGCACAGGGGGAGGGCTCTACAATGAGCAGTTCTTC
. TRBJ1-6 TRBV18 . CASSGGQPPNSPLHF TGTGCCAGCTCAGGGGGTCAGCCCCCAAATTCACCCCTCCACTTT
TRBD1 TRBJ1-3 TRBV5-6 once CASIRTGESAGNTIYF TGTGCCAGCATCCGGACAGGGGAAAGTGCTGGAAACACCATATATTTT
. TRBJ2-1 TRBV7-3 . CASSLPGDYNEQFF TGTGCCAGCAGCTTACCAGGGGACTACAATGAGCAGTTCTTC
. TRBJ1-5 TRBV25-1 . CASSQFSNQPQHF TGTGCCAGCAGCCAGTTTAGCAATCAGCCCCAGCATTTT
. TRBJ1-5 TRBV6-5 . CASSGLANQPQHF TGTGCCAGCAGCGGCCTGGCCAATCAGCCCCAGCATTTT
. TRBJ1-2 TRBV9 once CASSARDTNYGYTF TGTGCCAGCAGCGCCCGGGACACTAACTATGGCTACACCTTC
. TRBJ1-6 TRBV7-2 . CASSFSWLRDSPLHF TGTGCCAGCAGCTTTTCCTGGCTTAGGGATTCACCCCTCCACTTT